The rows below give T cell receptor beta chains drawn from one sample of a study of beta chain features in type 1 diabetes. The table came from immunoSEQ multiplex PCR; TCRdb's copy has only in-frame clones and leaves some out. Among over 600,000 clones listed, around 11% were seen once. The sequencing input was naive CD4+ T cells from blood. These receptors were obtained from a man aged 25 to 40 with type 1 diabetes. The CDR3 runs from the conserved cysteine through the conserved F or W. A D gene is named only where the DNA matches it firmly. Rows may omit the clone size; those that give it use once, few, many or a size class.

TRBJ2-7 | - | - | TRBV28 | TGTGCCAGCAGACCTCAGGGTTCCACTGACTACGAGCAGTACTTC | CASRPQGSTDYEQYF
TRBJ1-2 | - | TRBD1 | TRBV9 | TGTGCCAGCAGCGTAGGTACAGGGGAGTATGGCTACACCTTC | CASSVGTGEYGYTF
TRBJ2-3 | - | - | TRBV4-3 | TGCGCCAGCAGCCTACAACCTAGCACAGATACGCAGTATTTT | CASSLQPSTDTQYF
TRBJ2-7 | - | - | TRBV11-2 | TGTGCCAGCAGCCCCCCTCAGTCCCTACGACAACAGTACTTC | CASSPPQSLRQQYF
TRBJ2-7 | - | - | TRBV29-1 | TGCAGCGTTGAAATGGCAGGGGTAAAGTACGAGCAGTACTTC | CSVEMAGVKYEQYF
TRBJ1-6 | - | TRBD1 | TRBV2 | TGTGCCAGCAGGAGGGACAGTAACACCTATAATTCACCCCTCCACTTT | CASRRDSNTYNSPLHF
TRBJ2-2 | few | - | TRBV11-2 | TGTGCCAGCAGCCCACAGGGCTACACCGGGGAGCTGTTTTTT | CASSPQGYTGELFF
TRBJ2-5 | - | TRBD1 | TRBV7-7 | TGTGCTAGCAGCCCGATAGGGACAGGGGTCACACAAGAGACCCAGTACTTC | CASSPIGTGVTQETQYF
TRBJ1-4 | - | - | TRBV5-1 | TGCGCCAGCAGCTTTGTTTTTGATGCTGAAAAACTGTTTTTT | CASSFVFDAEKLFF
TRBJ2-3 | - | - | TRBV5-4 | TGTGCCAGCACCCCCCTTGCTAGCACAGATACGCAGTATTTT | CASTPLASTDTQYF
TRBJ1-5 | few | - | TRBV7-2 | TGTGCCAGCAGGGACGGGAATAGCAATCAGCCCCAGCATTTT | CASRDGNSNQPQHF
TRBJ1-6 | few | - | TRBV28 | TGTGCCAGCAGGAGGACAGACACTAATTCACCCCTCCACTTT | CASRRTDTNSPLHF
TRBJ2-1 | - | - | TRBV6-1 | TGTGCCAGCAGTGAAGATGGCTATCCCTACAATGAGCAGTTCTTC | CASSEDGYPYNEQFF
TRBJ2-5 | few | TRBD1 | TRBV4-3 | TGCGCCAGCAGCCAGCGACAGGGGATCGGGGAGACCCAGTACTTC | CASSQRQGIGETQYF
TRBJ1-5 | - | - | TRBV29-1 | TGCAGCGTTGCCGAGGATGGACAAAATCAGCCCCAGCATTTT | CSVAEDGQNQPQHF
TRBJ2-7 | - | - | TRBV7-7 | TGTGCCAGCATTGTCGGGGCCTCCTACGAGCAGTACTTC | CASIVGASYEQYF
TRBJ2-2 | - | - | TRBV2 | TGTGCCAGCAGTGTAGTAAGGGGCGAGGAGGACACCGGGGAGCTGTTTTTT | CASSVVRGEEDTGELFF
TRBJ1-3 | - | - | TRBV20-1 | TGCAGTGCTAGTTGGGGAAACACCATATATTTT | CSASWGNTIYF
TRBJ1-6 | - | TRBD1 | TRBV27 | TGTGCCAGCAGCCCAGGACAGGGGGGCAATTCACCCCTCCACTTT | CASSPGQGGNSPLHF
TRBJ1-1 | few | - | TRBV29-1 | TGCAGCGTTGAGGTTTTTTTGAACACTGAAGCTTTCTTT | CSVEVFLNTEAFF
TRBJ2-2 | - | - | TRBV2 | TGTGCCAGCAAAGGACGGATAAACACCGGGGAGCTGTTTTTT | CASKGRINTGELFF
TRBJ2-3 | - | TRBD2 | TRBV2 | TGTGCCAGCAGTGATACTACGACTAGCGGGGGCCTAGATACGCAGTATTTT | CASSDTTTSGGLDTQYF
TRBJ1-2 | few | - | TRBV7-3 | TGTGCCAGCAGCTTATATGACTTAGTGGGAAGGGGCTACACCTTC | CASSLYDLVGRGYTF
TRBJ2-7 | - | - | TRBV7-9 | TGTGCCAGCAGCTTAGCGCTACGACCCGCAGACCCCTACGAGCAGTACTTC | CASSLALRPADPYEQYF
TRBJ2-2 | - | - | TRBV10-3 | TGTGCCATCAGTGACCCCATGGGGGGAACCGGGGAGCTGTTTTTT | CAISDPMGGTGELFF
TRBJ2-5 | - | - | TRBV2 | TGTGCCAGCACCGTTCAAGAGACCCAGTACTTC | CASTVQETQYF
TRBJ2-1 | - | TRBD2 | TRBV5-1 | TGCGCCAGCAGCTTGGCAGCGGGGAGCTCCTACAATGAGCAGTTCTTC | CASSLAAGSSYNEQFF
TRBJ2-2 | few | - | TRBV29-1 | TGCAGCGTTGGACGGACAGCGAACACCGGGGAGCTGTTTTTT | CSVGRTANTGELFF
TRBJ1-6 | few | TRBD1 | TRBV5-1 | TGCGCCAGCAGCTTGGCCGGCGGCAGGGGGAAATCACCCCTCCACTTT | CASSLAGGRGKSPLHF
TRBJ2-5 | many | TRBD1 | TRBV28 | TGTGCCAGCAGTACCGGGACAGGGTTGCGGGAGACCCAGTACTTC | CASSTGTGLRETQYF
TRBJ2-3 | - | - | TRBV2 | TGTGCCAGCAGCTGGCGGGGTACCGGGGATACGCAGTATTTT | CASSWRGTGDTQYF
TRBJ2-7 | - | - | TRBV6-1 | TGTGCCAGCAGTCGTCCGGACAGCTACGAGCAGTACTTC | CASSRPDSYEQYF
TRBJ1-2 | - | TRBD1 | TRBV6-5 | TGTGCCAGCAGTGCAGACAGGGTGCATGGCTACACCTTC | CASSADRVHGYTF
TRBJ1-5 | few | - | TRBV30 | TGTGCCTGGAGCGGCAGGGAATATCAGCCCCAGCATTTT | CAWSGREYQPQHF
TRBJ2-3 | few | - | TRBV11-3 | TGTGCCAGCAGCTTCGGGACCGGGTCCACAGATACGCAGTATTTT | CASSFGTGSTDTQYF
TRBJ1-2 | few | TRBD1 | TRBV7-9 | TGTGCCAGCAGAACCGGGACAGGGGGTAACTATGGCTACACCTTC | CASRTGTGGNYGYTF
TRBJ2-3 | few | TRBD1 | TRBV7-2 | TGTGCCAGCAGCTCCCCGGGACAGGGTAGCACAGATACGCAGTATTTT | CASSSPGQGSTDTQYF
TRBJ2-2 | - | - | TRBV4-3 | TGCGCCAGCACCCGACAGGAGAACACCGGGGAGCTGTTTTTT | CASTRQENTGELFF
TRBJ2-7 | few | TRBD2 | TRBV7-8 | TGTGCCAGCAGCTTAACTAGCGGGTACGAGCAGTACTTC | CASSLTSGYEQYF
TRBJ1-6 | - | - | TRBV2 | TGTGCCAGCACCAACCGGGGGGCAGATAATTCACCCCTCCACTTT | CASTNRGADNSPLHF
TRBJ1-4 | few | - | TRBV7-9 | TGTGCCAGCCGGCTCCAAAACGGGGAGTGGGAAAAACTGTTTTTT | CASRLQNGEWEKLFF
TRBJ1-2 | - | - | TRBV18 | TGTGCCAGCTCACGGGCAGAGGGCACAAATAACTATGGCTACACCTTC | CASSRAEGTNNYGYTF
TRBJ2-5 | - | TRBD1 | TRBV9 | TGTGCCAGCAGCCCTGGGACAGGGGGCAAGGAGACCCAGTACTTC | CASSPGTGGKETQYF
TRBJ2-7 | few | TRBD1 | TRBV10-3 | TGTGCCATCAGGAAGGGGGCAGGGGCCTACGAGCAGTACTTC | CAIRKGAGAYEQYF
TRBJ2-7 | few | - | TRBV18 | TGTGCCAGCTCCCGTGACTCCTACGAGCAGTACTTC | CASSRDSYEQYF
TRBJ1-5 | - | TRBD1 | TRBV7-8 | TGTGCCAGCAGCGTCAGGGGACAGGGGGCGCTTCGGAATCAGCCCCAGCATTTT | CASSVRGQGALRNQPQHF
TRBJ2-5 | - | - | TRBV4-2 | TGTGCCAGCAGCCAAGTTGGCACCAGCCAAGAGACCCAGTACTTC | CASSQVGTSQETQYF
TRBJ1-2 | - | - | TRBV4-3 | TGCGCCAGCAGCCAAGAACATGGGACGGATCATAACTATGGCTACACCTTC | CASSQEHGTDHNYGYTF
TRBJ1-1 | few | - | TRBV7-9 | TGTGCCAGCAGCTTGAGGGACACTGAAGCTTTCTTT | CASSLRDTEAFF
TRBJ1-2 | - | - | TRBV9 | TGTGCCAGCAGCGTAGCTTCCAGCGCTAACTATGGCTACACCTTC | CASSVASSANYGYTF
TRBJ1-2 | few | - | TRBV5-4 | TGTGCCAGCAGCCAAGATCGGAGGAACTATGGCTACACCTTC | CASSQDRRNYGYTF
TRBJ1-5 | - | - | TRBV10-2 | TGCGCCAGCAGTGAGTCAGGGGGGTTGAGCAATCAGCCCCAGCATTTT | CASSESGGLSNQPQHF
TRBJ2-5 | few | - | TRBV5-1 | TGCGCCAGCAGCTTGGAGGGAAACCAAGAGACCCAGTACTTC | CASSLEGNQETQYF
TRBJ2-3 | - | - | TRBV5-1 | TGCGCCAGCAGTCCGGCGGAGATGAGCACAGATACGCAGTATTTT | CASSPAEMSTDTQYF
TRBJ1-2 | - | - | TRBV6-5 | TGTGCCAGCAGTTCTCGGGACATGCGGGGCTACACCTTC | CASSSRDMRGYTF
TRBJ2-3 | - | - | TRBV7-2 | TGTGCCAGCAGCTTAGAGCTTGTAACAAATACGCAGTATTTT | CASSLELVTNTQYF
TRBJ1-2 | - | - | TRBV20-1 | TGCAGTGCTAGTTACCCCTATGGCTACACCTTC | CSASYPYGYTF
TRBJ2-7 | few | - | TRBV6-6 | TGTGCCAGCAGTACCCAACTCACGGGCACCTACGAGCAGTACTTC | CASSTQLTGTYEQYF
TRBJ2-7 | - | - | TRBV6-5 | TGTGCCAGCAGTTACTCCGGGGGCGCCGGCTACGAGCAGTACTTC | CASSYSGGAGYEQYF
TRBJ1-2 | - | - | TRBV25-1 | TGTGCCAGCAATGGGGGCTATGGCTACACCTTC | CASNGGYGYTF